This passage covers 10 T cell receptor beta chains from one sample sequenced in a study of PD-1 blockade in classical Hodgkin lymphoma. Libraries were prepared by immunoSEQ multiplex PCR; TCRdb keeps only in-frame clonotypes and omits some of them. The sample contains approximately 25,000 clones, 70% to 80% of which appear only once. Every patient was affected by relapse after autologous stem cell transplantation, while exposure to brentuximab vedotin was not uniform. The CD4+ T cells used were purified from thawed PBMCs through magnetic negative selection. Sequences were derived from CD4+ T cells from blood, sampled at baseline. The receptors shown here come from a human donor with classical Hodgkin lymphoma.

The V and J genes are TRBV18 and TRBJ1-1; tentatively, D is TRBD1 (5 bases). Trimming took 3 bases from V and 4 from J, leaving 27 bases between them. Per germline, CDR1 KGHSH and CDR2 LQKENI. The CDR3 contains 19 residues. As DNA, the CDR3 is TGTGCCAGCTCACCGGGGACCGGGCTCGCGGGGGTTTCGAGCACTGAAGCTTTCTTT. Translating gives CASSPGTGLAGVSSTEAFF.

V and J are TRBV6-5 and TRBJ2-7, with D perhaps being TRBD1 or TRBD2 (6 bases each). Germline lookup yields CDR1 MNHEY and CDR2 SVGAGI. V was clipped by 7 bases and J by 6 bases, with 19 bases between them. The CDR3 consists of 14 residues. The CDR3 spells CASTPRGLSGEQYF. The CDR3 region has the DNA TGTGCCAGCACCCCCCGGGGGCTTAGTGGCGAGCAGTACTTC.

The V call is TRBV7-9, the J call TRBJ2-7; D gene uncertain. CDR1 and CDR2 from the germline V gene are SEHNR and FQNEAQ (reference sequence). Trimming took 0 bases from V and 0 from J, leaving 9 bases between them. CDR3 size: 15 residues. As DNA, the CDR3 is TGTGCCAGCAGCTTAGCGGCAGGTTACTCCTACGAGCAGTACTTC. Its protein is CASSLAAGYSYEQYF.

This chain links TRBV6-6 with TRBJ2-7, with 7 bases identical to TRBD1. The germline gives CDR1 MNHNY, CDR2 SVGAGI (reference sequence). J was trimmed by 3 bases and V by 7 bases; bases with no gene match: 9. The CDR3 spans 14 residues. CDR3 bases: TGTGCCAGCACCTCCCGGGACAGACTCTACGAGCAGTACTTC. Its protein product is CASTSRDRLYEQYF.

This chain connects TRBV5-6 to TRBJ2-5; 11 bases align to TRBD2. This CDR3 comprises 14 residues. Per germline, CDR1 SGHDT and CDR2 YYEEEE. V trimming: 5 bases; J trimming: 5 bases; junction bases outside the gene matches: 5. The CDR3 DNA reads as TGTGCCAGCAGGCAACTAGCGGGGGACGAGACCCAGTACTTC. It yields the protein CASRQLAGDETQYF.

The chain has TRBV2 and TRBJ1-4; possibly TRBD1 for D (5 bases). The V gene lost 4 bases and the J gene lost 5 bases, with 11 bases spanning the gap. The CDR3 is made up of 14 amino acids. Germline values: CDR1 SNHLY, CDR2 FYNNEI. In DNA, the CDR3 is TGTGCCAGCAGTGCCCAGGGAGTGAATGAAAAACTGTTTTTT. This translates into CASSAQGVNEKLFF.

On this clone: This CDR3 is also generated by other DNA sequences in the sample. The J gene is TRBJ1-3, the V gene TRBV30; tentative D call: TRBD1 (6 bases). Germline V CDR1 and CDR2: GTSNPN, SVGIG (reference sequence). The CDR3 loop spans 14 amino acids. The ends were cut back, 0 bases at V and 2 bases at J, with 8 bases in the middle. CDR3 nucleotides: TGTGCCTGGAGTGTAGCAGGGGCTGGAAACACCATATATTTT. Residues: CAWSVAGAGNTIYF.

The V gene is TRBV11-2, the J gene TRBJ2-7; 7 nucleotides line up with TRBD1. V lost 4 bases, J lost 0 bases, and 12 bases stayed unmatched. The CDR3 extends over 17 amino acids. In germline, CDR1 is SGHAT, CDR2 FQNNGV. The CDR3 sequence: CASSSYRGRQGSYEQYF. CDR3 bases: TGTGCCAGCAGCTCATATCGCGGCAGACAGGGCTCCTACGAGCAGTACTTC.

The genes are TRBV9 and TRBJ2-5; 8 nucleotides align to TRBD1. This CDR3 has 14 amino acids. The germline gives CDR1 SGDLS, CDR2 YYNGEE. Trimming took 4 bases from V and 1 from J; bases not matched to a gene: 3. The CDR3 spells CASSRTGPQETQYF. CDR3 DNA sequence: TGTGCCAGCAGCAGGACAGGGCCCCAAGAGACCCAGTACTTC.

V gene TRBV25-1 combines with J gene TRBJ1-4; perhaps TRBD1 as D (5 bases). Germline CDR1 and CDR2: MGHDK and SYGVNS. The CDR3 contains 11 residues. The V and J ends lost 8 bases and 10 bases respectively, with 11 bases between them. CDR3 DNA sequence: TGTGCCAGCGTCAGGGCCGGAAAACTGTTTTTT. Translation: CASVRAGKLFF.